One sample yielded the 6 T cell receptor beta chains listed below, sequenced in a study of T cells after yellow fever vaccination. MiXCR, run by TCRdb on the 5' RACE reads, gives a single entry per CDR3 protein. The sample lists 620,000 or so distinct CDR3 sequences, about a sixth occurring once. This sample comprised PBMCs, obtained more than 4 days after the first yellow fever vaccination. These receptors all stem from a man younger than 35 who received the YFV17D yellow fever vaccine.

This clonotype was seen only a few times. The chain employs TRBV19 and TRBJ2-1; D possibly matches TRBD1 or TRBD2 (5 bases each). From germline, CDR1 is LNHDA and CDR2 SQIVND (reference sequence). This CDR3 has 16 amino acids. V was cut by 2 bases and J by 5 bases, with 16 bases left in between. In DNA form, the CDR3 reads TGTGCCAGTAGTATACCCTCTTACCGGGGCAACAATGAGCAGTTCTTC. Its protein product is CASSIPSYRGNNEQFF.

In this sample, this clonotype turned up a few times. The CDR3: CASSLILASGTGELFF. DNA for the CDR3: TGTGCCAGCAGCCTTATACTAGCATCGGGAACCGGGGAGCTGTTTTTT. V and J are TRBV28 and TRBJ2-2, with D possibly TRBD2 on 6 matching bases. The CDR3 extends over 16 amino acids. Trimming cost V 6 bases and J 5 bases, with 19 bases left between them. Germline V gene lookup returns CDR1 MDHEN and CDR2 SYDVKM.

The J gene is TRBJ1-5, the V gene TRBV3-1; 10 bases are a match to TRBD1. The CDR3 sequence is 15 residues long. The V gene's germline CDR1 is LGHDT and CDR2 YNNKEL (reference sequence). V trimming: 1 base; J trimming: 7 bases; junction bases outside the gene matches: 4. CDR3 in amino acids: CASSQAGTGEQPQHF. DNA for the CDR3: TGTGCCAGCAGCCAAGCCGGGACAGGGGAACAGCCCCAGCATTTT.

This clonotype turned up a few times. The chain has TRBV18 and TRBJ2-1, with TRBD1 matching 8 bases. V was pared by 3 bases and J by 4 bases, with 8 bases of the junction left unmatched. The CDR3 runs to 16 residues. The V gene's germline CDR1 is KGHSH and CDR2 LQKENI. This CDR3 is CASSPTLQGAYNEQFF. As DNA, the CDR3 is TGTGCCAGCTCACCCACGTTGCAGGGGGCGTACAATGAGCAGTTCTTC.

This sequence joins TRBV28 and TRBJ1-4; TRBD1 is a possible D gene (5 bases). Trimming pared 7 bases from V and 3 bases from J, leaving 12 bases between. The germline V gene has CDR1 MDHEN and CDR2 SYDVKM. CDR3 size: 14 residues. CDR3 coding DNA: TGTGCCAGCAAGGCAAGGGGTTCTAATGAAAAACTGTTTTTT. Encoded protein: CASKARGSNEKLFF.

The chain uses TRBV20-1 and TRBJ2-3, with D possibly being TRBD1 or TRBD2 (5 bases each). Trimming removed 5 bases at V and 0 bases at J, with 15 bases between. The CDR3 has 15 amino acids. CDR1 and CDR2 from the germline V gene are DFQATT and SNEGSKA (reference sequence). As DNA, the CDR3 is TGCAGTGCTCCCACGGGGCGGCCGAGCACAGATACGCAGTATTTT. Translating it yields CSAPTGRPSTDTQYF.